A single sample is the source of the 27 T cell receptor beta chains below, sequenced in a study of T cells in tuberculosis. After thawing and overnight rest, PBMC were stained with GMM-loaded CD1B tetramer, viability dye and anti-CD3 for sorting. CD1B tetramers were loaded with Rhodococcus equi-derived C32 glucose monomycolate. Measured with immunoSEQ multiplex PCR; TCRdb has only the in-frame clones, and not every one. The table records around 50,000 clones, around 90% of them present only once. Specimen: CD1b-GMM tetramer-negative cells sorted from PBMCs. Every receptor here comes from an adult woman with latent tuberculosis.

The chain joins TRBV7-9 to TRBJ2-5, with TRBD2 identical over 10 bases. The J call may be incorrect, as the DNA end agrees better with TRBJ2-7. Per germline, CDR1 SEHNR and CDR2 FQNEAQ (reference sequence). The CDR3 loop spans 16 amino acids. CDR3: CASSGDWTSGSYEQYF. CDR3 in DNA: TGTGCCAGCAGCGGAGATTGGACTAGCGGATCCTACGAGCAGTACTTC.

The V and J genes are TRBV6-6 and TRBJ2-5, with D perhaps TRBD1 (6 bases). CDR3 size: 13 residues. V dropped 8 bases and J dropped 5 bases, with 15 bases sitting between them. Germline V gene sequence: CDR1 MNHNY, CDR2 SVGAGI (reference sequence). CDR3 residues: CASGYRVGETQYF. The CDR3 DNA reads as TGTGCCAGCGGGTACAGGGTGGGTGAGACCCAGTACTTC.

The chain is built from TRBV6-5 and TRBJ2-5; 13 nucleotides line up with TRBD2. This CDR3 spans 14 amino acids. With 5 bases clipped from V and 6 bases from J, the junction kept 3 bases outside the gene matches. Per germline, CDR1 MNHEY and CDR2 SVGAGI. The CDR3 DNA is TGTGCCAGCAGTAAGGGACTAGCGGGACAGACCCAGTACTTC. Its translation: CASSKGLAGQTQYF.

A note on this clone: Distinct nucleotide sequences in the sample also encode this CDR3. This chain links TRBV5-4 with TRBJ2-1; TRBD2 aligns across 7 bases. This CDR3 has 13 amino acids. CDR1 SGHNT and CDR2 YYREEE come from the germline V gene (reference sequence). Unmatched junction bases numbered 8, after V lost 9 bases and J lost 5 bases. CDR3 in amino acids: CATQLGTNNEQFF. The CDR3 coding sequence is TGTGCCACCCAGCTTGGGACTAACAATGAGCAGTTCTTC. The full variable domain, its missing parts supplied by reference TRBV5-4 and TRBJ2-1, is ETGVTQSPTHLIKTRGQQVTLRCSSQSGHNTVSWYQQALGQGPQFIFQYYREEENGRGNFPPRFSGLQFPNYSSELNVNALELDDSALYLCATQLGTNNEQFFGPGTRLTVL.

CDR3 nucleotide sequence: TGTGCCAGCAGCTTGGTTCGGGGGGCGAGGCAAGAGACCCAGTACTTC. This codes for CASSLVRGARQETQYF. This sequence joins TRBV5-6 and TRBJ2-5; D perhaps matches TRBD2 (7 bases). The V gene's germline CDR1 is SGHDT and CDR2 YYEEEE. This CDR3 is 16 amino acids long. The ends were cut back, 0 bases at V and 2 bases at J, with 14 bases in the middle.

This chain uses TRBV2 with TRBJ2-1; tentatively, D is TRBD1 (5 bases). This CDR3 spans 13 amino acids. The germline CDR1 and CDR2 sequences are SNHLY and FYNNEI. V lost 6 bases to trimming and J lost 15 bases, with 21 bases between them. The CDR3 reads CASSEIAGSGSFF. The CDR3 nucleotides read TGTGCCAGCAGCGAGATTGCAGGGTCGGGTTCGTTCTTC.

The chain is built from TRBV19 and TRBJ1-1; tentative D call: TRBD1 (5 bases). The V end was cut by 6 bases, the J end by 1 base, with 18 bases between. This CDR3 contains 16 residues. The V gene's germline CDR1 is LNHDA and CDR2 SQIVND (reference sequence). CDR3 sequence: CASSRQSVGRNTEAFF. The CDR3 DNA follows: TGTGCCAGTAGCAGACAGTCCGTCGGACGGAACACTGAAGCTTTCTTT.

This chain connects TRBV18 to TRBJ2-4; maybe TRBD1 (6 bases). V lost 4 bases and J 6 bases, leaving 10 bases between the germline ends. Germline V gene sequence: CDR1 KGHSH, CDR2 LQKENI. The CDR3 spans 13 residues. The DNA of the CDR3 is TGTGCCAGCTCACTATACAGGGCAAACATTCAGTACTTC. Translated, it gives CASSLYRANIQYF.

This chain links TRBV5-1 with TRBJ1-4; tentatively, D is TRBD1 (6 bases). Germline loops: CDR1 SGHRS, CDR2 YFSETQ. CDR3 length equals 14 residues. V was trimmed by 4 bases and J by 7 bases, leaving 14 bases between them. The CDR3: CASSIGQPIEKLFF. CDR3 nucleotide sequence: TGCGCCAGCAGCATTGGACAGCCCATTGAAAAACTGTTTTTT.

The rearrangement links TRBV9 to TRBJ2-3, with D perhaps matching TRBD1 (5 bases). The CDR3 length is 15 residues. Trimming stripped 0 bases from V and 4 bases from J, with 12 bases between. Germline loops: CDR1 SGDLS, CDR2 YYNGEE. The CDR3 DNA reads TGTGCCAGCAGCGTAGAGGCAGGGCAAGCAGATACGCAGTATTTT. This gives the protein CASSVEAGQADTQYF.

This clone was seen once. The chain uses TRBV4-3 and TRBJ1-6; 8 bases fit TRBD1. This CDR3 has 16 residues. Trimming at V came to 1 base and at J to 10 bases, leaving 9 bases not matched to a gene. Germline lookup yields CDR1 LGHNA and CDR2 YSLEER. CDR3 sequence reads: CASSQVAGTGGSPLHF. The CDR3 DNA is TGCGCCAGCAGCCAAGTCGCCGGGACAGGCGGCTCACCCCTCCACTTT.

The chain employs TRBV30 and TRBJ1-2; no definite D call. V lost 2 bases to trimming and J lost 8 bases, with 12 bases between them. The germline V gene encodes CDR1 GTSNPN and CDR2 SVGIG (reference sequence). The CDR3 has 12 residues. The CDR3: CAWSFSSGGYTF. CDR3 in DNA: TGTGCCTGGAGTTTTTCGTCGGGAGGCTACACCTTC.

The genes are TRBV5-1 and TRBJ2-1, with 13 bases matching TRBD2. With V trimmed by 2 bases and J by 2 bases, 4 bases remained unmatched. The CDR3 is 17 residues long. Per the germline V gene, CDR1 is SGHRS and CDR2 is YFSETQ. CDR3 nucleotides: TGCGCCAGCAGCTTCGGACTAGCGGGAGTACCCTACAATGAGCAGTTCTTC. Its translation is CASSFGLAGVPYNEQFF. The full variable domain, with the rest looked up from reference TRBV5-1 and TRBJ2-1, is KAGVTQTPRYLIKTRGQQVTLSCSPISGHRSVSWYQQTPGQGLQFLFEYFSETQRNKGNFPGRFSGRQFSNSRSEMNVSTLELGDSALYLCASSFGLAGVPYNEQFFGPGTRLTVL.

The rearrangement joins TRBV7-2 to TRBJ2-2; 12 bases align to TRBD2. The CDR3 consists of 17 residues. Trimming removed 4 bases from V and 1 base from J; junction bases left unmatched: 4. CDR1 and CDR2 (germline): SGHTA, FQGNSA. DNA for the CDR3: TGTGCCAGCAGCTGGTCTAGCGGGGGGGAGAACACCGGGGAGCTGTTTTTT. It is translated as CASSWSSGGENTGELFF.

The genes are TRBV9 and TRBJ2-7; D is unresolved. Trimming stripped 0 bases from V and 6 bases from J, with 10 bases between. Germline CDR1 SGDLS, CDR2 YYNGEE. This CDR3 comprises 13 residues. CDR3 amino acids: CASSVGAVSEQYF. The CDR3 DNA reads as TGTGCCAGCAGCGTAGGGGCAGTAAGCGAGCAGTACTTC. Full variable domain (remainder filled in from reference TRBV9 and TRBJ2-7): DSGVTQTPKHLITATGQRVTLRCSPRSGDLSVYWYQQSLDQGLQFLIQYYNGEERAKGNILERFSAQQFPDLHSELNLSSLELGDSALYFCASSVGAVSEQYFGPGTRLTVT.

This sequence joins TRBV6-6 and TRBJ2-3; the D gene is possibly TRBD1 (6 bases). V lost 5 bases to trimming and J lost 0 bases, with 12 bases between them. There are 15 residues in the CDR3. The germline gives CDR1 MNHNY, CDR2 SVGAGI (reference sequence). The CDR3 here is CASSKTGPSTDTQYF. Written as DNA, the CDR3 is TGTGCCAGCAGTAAAACAGGGCCTAGCACAGATACGCAGTATTTT.

The V call is TRBV6-5, the J call TRBJ2-7; possible D gene TRBD1, 8 bases. V lost 6 bases and J 6 bases, leaving 21 bases between the germline ends. The CDR3 is made up of 15 amino acids. Germline assignment: CDR1 MNHEY and CDR2 SVGAGI. CDR3 in amino acids: CASSPTMTGEGEQYF. The CDR3 DNA reads TGTGCCAGCAGCCCAACGATGACAGGGGAGGGCGAGCAGTACTTC.

A single count supports this clone. V and J are TRBV27 and TRBJ2-1, with D possibly TRBD2 on 5 matching bases. Germline loops: CDR1 MNHEY, CDR2 SMNVEV (reference sequence). The V gene lost 6 bases and the J gene lost 4 bases, with 13 bases spanning the gap. The CDR3 covers 14 residues. The CDR3 protein is CASRRALDYNEQFF. In DNA, the CDR3 is TGTGCCAGCAGGAGGGCCTTAGATTACAATGAGCAGTTCTTC.

V gene TRBV7-2 combines with J gene TRBJ2-5; 7 nucleotides agree with TRBD1. The end of the DNA is better explained by TRBJ2-7, so the J call may be wrong. Germline V CDR1 and CDR2: SGHTA, FQGNSA. CDR3 length equals 15 residues. The CDR3 spells CASSLDGTVSYEQYF. DNA of the CDR3: TGTGCCAGCAGCTTAGACGGGACAGTGTCCTACGAGCAGTACTTC.

The chain couples TRBV5-1 to TRBJ2-5; 11 nucleotides align to TRBD2. This CDR3 is 15 amino acids long. CDR1 and CDR2 from the germline V gene are SGHRS and YFSETQ. Germline trimming cut 4 bases from V and 2 bases from J; bases unmatched to any gene: 4. CDR3 amino acids: CASSMGLAVQETQYF. CDR3 nucleotide sequence: TGCGCCAGCAGCATGGGACTAGCGGTACAAGAGACCCAGTACTTC.

The V and J genes are TRBV11-1 and TRBJ2-2; maybe TRBD2 (6 bases). The CDR3 extends over 17 amino acids. V lost 6 bases to trimming and J lost 1 base, with 18 bases between them. The germline V gene has CDR1 SGHAT and CDR2 FQDESV (reference sequence). CDR3 sequence (DNA): TGTGCCAGCAGGGTGTCTTCCTGGGAGGAGAACACCGGGGAGCTGTTTTTT. Translating it yields CASRVSSWEENTGELFF.

The V call is TRBV5-1, the J call TRBJ2-1; D gene uncertain. Trimming shortened V by 1 base and J by 0 bases, and 8 bases separated the two germline ends. The V gene's germline CDR1 is SGHRS and CDR2 YFSETQ. This CDR3 has 15 amino acids. The CDR3 nucleotides read TGCGCCAGCAGCTTGACGGAGCGCTCCTACAATGAGCAGTTCTTC. This encodes CASSLTERSYNEQFF.

The chain carries TRBV4-2 and TRBJ1-2; no clear D. Between the trimmed V and J ends, which lost 2 bases and 5 bases, there was a span of 24 bases. CDR3 size: 18 residues. Germline CDR1 reads LGHNA; CDR2 reads YNFKEQ. In DNA form, the CDR3 reads TGTGCCAGCAGCCAACTGGTCTTTGTGGCTACCTTCGGGTATGGCTACACCTTC. Protein: CASSQLVFVATFGYGYTF.

This rearrangement joins TRBV4-1 to TRBJ1-2; 8 bases line up with TRBD1. Germline-derived CDR1 and CDR2 are MGHRA and YSYEKL. This CDR3 is 16 amino acids long. V trimming: 0 bases; J trimming: 2 bases; junction bases outside the gene matches: 5. The CDR3 nucleotides read TGCGCCAGCAGCCAAGATGGACAGGGACTCAACTATGGCTACACCTTC. Amino acids: CASSQDGQGLNYGYTF.

V usage is TRBV7-2 and J usage is TRBJ2-5, with D possibly TRBD1 on 5 matching bases. Germline values: CDR1 SGHTA, CDR2 FQGNSA. This CDR3 spans 15 amino acids. V lost 5 bases to trimming and J lost 10 bases, with 23 bases between them. The CDR3 spells CASSPQPLGVRDQYF. CDR3 coding DNA: TGTGCCAGCAGCCCTCAACCTCTAGGGGTTAGGGACCAGTACTTC.

The gene calls are TRBV4-1 and TRBJ2-4; the D gene is possibly TRBD2 (6 bases). This CDR3 comprises 14 residues. The V gene lost 2 bases and the J gene lost 12 bases, with 17 bases spanning the gap. Germline V gene sequence: CDR1 MGHRA, CDR2 YSYEKL. This chain's CDR3 is CASSQPRVMGGQYF. The CDR3 DNA reads TGCGCCAGCAGCCAACCTAGGGTCATGGGGGGTCAGTACTTC.

This chain uses TRBV28 with TRBJ1-1; perhaps TRBD1 as D (5 bases). The CDR3 consists of 13 residues. V lost 6 bases and J 6 bases, leaving 14 bases between the germline ends. Per germline, CDR1 MDHEN and CDR2 SYDVKM. As DNA, the CDR3 is TGTGCCAGCAGCCCCTTGACAGTCCCTGAAGCTTTCTTT. Translation: CASSPLTVPEAFF.